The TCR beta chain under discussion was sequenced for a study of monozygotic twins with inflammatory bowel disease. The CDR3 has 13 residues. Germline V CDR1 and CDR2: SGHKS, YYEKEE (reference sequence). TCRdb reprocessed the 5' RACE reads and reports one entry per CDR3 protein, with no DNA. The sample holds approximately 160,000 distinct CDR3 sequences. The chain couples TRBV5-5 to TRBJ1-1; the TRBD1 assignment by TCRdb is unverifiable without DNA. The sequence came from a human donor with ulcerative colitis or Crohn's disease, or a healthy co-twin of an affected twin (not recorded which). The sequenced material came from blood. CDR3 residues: CASSFGRNTEAFF.